The 17 T cell receptor beta chains listed next were all sequenced from one sample in a study of blood T cell repertoires in COVID-19. Produced via immunoSEQ multiplex PCR; TCRdb's table is partial and in-frame only. Among about 71,000 clones listed, about four fifths were seen once. Sequenced material: peripheral blood. These receptors were collected from a man in his sixties or seventies with acute or convalescent COVID-19.

The V and J genes are TRBV28 and TRBJ1-4; 9 bases agree with TRBD1. CDR3 size: 15 residues. The trim removed 6 bases at V and 7 bases at J, leaving 9 bases unmatched. From germline, CDR1 is MDHEN and CDR2 SYDVKM. In DNA form, the CDR3 reads TGTGCCAGCAGGGCTGGACAGGGGATGAGTGAAAAACTGTTTTTT. It codes for CASRAGQGMSEKLFF.

V usage is TRBV19 and J usage is TRBJ1-1; 9 positions match TRBD1. Germline CDR1 and CDR2: LNHDA and SQIVND (reference sequence). J gave up 0 bases and V 8 bases, and 1 base lay outside the gene matches. There are 13 residues in the CDR3. DNA of the CDR3: TGTGCCAGTGGACAGGGGATGAACACTGAAGCTTTCTTT. It translates to CASGQGMNTEAFF.

V gene TRBV7-2 combines with J gene TRBJ1-6; TRBD1 aligns across 7 bases. The CDR3 is made up of 14 amino acids. Germline values: CDR1 SGHTA, CDR2 FQGNSA. V lost 3 bases, J lost 10 bases, and 6 bases stayed unmatched. CDR3 amino acids: CASSFDRDSSPLHF. CDR3 nucleotides: TGTGCCAGCAGCTTCGACAGGGATTCCTCACCCCTCCACTTT. Looking up the rest from reference TRBV7-2 and TRBJ1-6 gives the full variable domain: GAGVSQSPSNKVTEKGKDVELRCDPISGHTALYWYRQSLGQGLEFLIYFQGNSAPDKSGLPSDRFSAERTGGSVSTLTIQRTQQEDSAVYLCASSFDRDSSPLHFGNGTRLTVT.

This clone was detected once. The rearrangement links TRBV11-1 to TRBJ2-7; D remains unclear. The CDR3 totals 15 residues. In germline, CDR1 is SGHAT, CDR2 FQDESV (reference sequence). V lost 1 base to trimming and J lost 0 bases, with 10 bases between them. CDR3 in DNA: TGTGCCAGCAGCTTAGTCTCGGAGAGCTCCTACGAGCAGTACTTC. Its protein product is CASSLVSESSYEQYF.

This clone was observed once. This chain links TRBV20-1 with TRBJ2-4; D possibly corresponds to TRBD2 (6 bases). The CDR3 is 11 residues long. V was pared by 6 bases and J by 9 bases, with 12 bases between. The germline CDR1 and CDR2 sequences are DFQATT and SNEGSKA (reference sequence). CDR3 sequence reads: CSAGRGTIQYF. In DNA, the CDR3 is TGCAGTGCCGGACGGGGGACCATTCAGTACTTC.

The V and J genes are TRBV2 and TRBJ2-1; D is unclear. The CDR3 totals 13 residues. Between the trimmed V and J ends, which lost 2 bases and 4 bases, there was a span of 6 bases. Per germline, CDR1 SNHLY and CDR2 FYNNEI. The DNA of the CDR3 is TGTGCCAGCAGTGAATCGGAGTACAATGAGCAGTTCTTC. It codes for CASSESEYNEQFF.

This clone was found a few times. The chain recombines TRBV30 with TRBJ2-3; tentative D call: TRBD2 (6 bases). The V gene's germline CDR1 is GTSNPN and CDR2 SVGIG (reference sequence). The CDR3 contains 14 residues. The V end lost 0 bases, the J end lost 6 bases, and 13 bases lay between the germline ends. The CDR3 nucleotides are TGTGCCTGGAGTGTAAGTGGCGCGGGGGATACGCAGTATTTT. As protein: CAWSVSGAGDTQYF.

The chain carries TRBV29-1 and TRBJ2-1; D remains ambiguous. Trimming took 8 bases from V and 0 from J, leaving 17 bases between them. Germline CDR1 reads SQVTM; CDR2 reads ANQGSEA. This CDR3 comprises 15 residues. CDR3 residues: CSLLVPQFSYNEQFF. The CDR3 DNA reads as TGCAGCCTACTCGTGCCCCAATTCTCCTACAATGAGCAGTTCTTC.

This clone has just one count. The chain carries TRBV2 and TRBJ2-7; D not resolved. This CDR3 has 13 residues. Between the trimmed V and J ends, which lost 6 bases and 3 bases, there was a span of 12 bases. From germline, CDR1 is SNHLY and CDR2 FYNNEI. CDR3 amino acids: CASREADDYEQYF. Here the CDR3 DNA reads TGTGCCAGCAGAGAGGCTGACGACTACGAGCAGTACTTC.

The chain is built from TRBV4-2 and TRBJ2-1; 7 bases agree with TRBD2. From germline, CDR1 is LGHNA and CDR2 YNFKEQ. This CDR3 is built from 17 residues. J lost 0 bases, V lost 3 bases, and 8 bases had no gene match. The CDR3 bases are TGTGCCAGCAGCCACGCCGGGACTAACCCCTCCTACAATGAGCAGTTCTTC. Its translation is CASSHAGTNPSYNEQFF.

This clone was counted only a few times. The chain couples TRBV9 to TRBJ2-1; TRBD2 aligns across 7 bases. Germline V lookup: CDR1 SGDLS, CDR2 YYNGEE. The CDR3 runs to 16 residues. After removal of 0 bases from V and 6 bases from J, the junction contained 9 bases not matched to a gene. CDR3 in DNA: TGTGCCAGCAGCGTAGCAGAACGCAGGGAGGGCAATGAGCAGTTCTTC. This codes for CASSVAERREGNEQFF. Combining the CDR3 with reference TRBV9 and TRBJ2-1 gives the whole variable domain DSGVTQTPKHLITATGQRVTLRCSPRSGDLSVYWYQQSLDQGLQFLIQYYNGEERAKGNILERFSAQQFPDLHSELNLSSLELGDSALYFCASSVAERREGNEQFFGPGTRLTVL.

The chain combines TRBV5-1 with TRBJ2-3; 12 nucleotides agree with TRBD2. Trimming at V came to 4 bases and at J to 2 bases, leaving 5 bases not matched to a gene. From germline, CDR1 is SGHRS and CDR2 YFSETQ. This CDR3 is built from 16 residues. CDR3 loop: CASSPRTSGITDTQYF. DNA of the CDR3: TGCGCCAGCAGCCCCCGGACTAGCGGGATCACAGATACGCAGTATTTT.

The rearrangement links TRBV6-5 to TRBJ1-6, with 11 bases identical to TRBD1. V shed 4 bases and J 10 bases; nucleotides not matched to a gene: 6. CDR3 size: 15 residues. The germline gives CDR1 MNHEY, CDR2 SVGAGI. The CDR3 here is CASSSRTGGRSPLHF. CDR3 DNA sequence: TGTGCCAGCAGTTCCAGGACAGGGGGCCGATCACCCCTCCACTTT.

The J gene is TRBJ1-5, the V gene TRBV19; 8 positions agree with TRBD1. The CDR3 runs 16 residues. V lost 6 bases and J lost 6; bases outside the gene matches: 13. Germline CDR1 is LNHDA and CDR2 is SQIVND (reference sequence). The CDR3 DNA sequence: TGTGCCAGTAGGTCCGTAGGACAAACAGGGGGTCAGCCCCAGCATTTT. Encoded protein: CASRSVGQTGGQPQHF.

The chain carries TRBV5-4 and TRBJ1-1; 9 nucleotides agree with TRBD1. Trimming took 5 bases from V and 2 from J; bases not matched to a gene: 7. The V gene's germline CDR1 is SGHNT and CDR2 YYREEE (reference sequence). This CDR3 spans 15 amino acids. CDR3: CASRDNRGLNTEAFF. CDR3 sequence (DNA): TGTGCCAGCAGGGATAACAGGGGGCTTAACACTGAAGCTTTCTTT.

The rearrangement uses TRBV28 and TRBJ1-5; 12 bases map to TRBD1. V dropped 8 bases and J dropped 2; count of bases not matched to a gene: 7. Germline V lookup: CDR1 MDHEN, CDR2 SYDVKM. The CDR3 loop spans 16 amino acids. CDR3 sequence: CASGTGGGRGNQPQHF. CDR3 sequence (DNA): TGTGCCAGCGGGACAGGGGGCGGGAGGGGCAATCAGCCCCAGCATTTT. Combining the CDR3 with reference TRBV28 and TRBJ1-5 gives the whole variable domain DVKVTQSSRYLVKRTGEKVFLECVQDMDHENMFWYRQDPGLGLRLIYFSYDVKMKEKGDIPEGYSVSREKKERFSLILESASTNQTSMYLCASGTGGGRGNQPQHFGDGTRLSIL.

V and J are TRBV12-5 and TRBJ2-1, with 12 bases lining up with TRBD2. V gave up 4 bases and J gave up 9 bases; unmatched junction bases: 7. Germline V gene data show CDR1 as LGHNT and CDR2 as FRNRAP. There are 15 residues in the CDR3. The CDR3 sequence is CASGSGTSGFGEQFF. The CDR3 DNA sequence: TGTGCTAGTGGTTCCGGGACTAGCGGGTTTGGTGAGCAGTTCTTC. Full variable domain (missing parts from reference TRBV12-5 and TRBJ2-1): DARVTQTPRHKVTEMGQEVTMRCQPILGHNTVFWYRQTMMQGLELLAYFRNRAPLDDSGMPKDRFSAEMPDATLATLKIQPSEPRDSAVYFCASGSGTSGFGEQFFGPGTRLTVL.